This T cell receptor (beta chain) was captured in a study of blood T cell repertoires in COVID-19. Across the whole study: PBMCs, B-cell-depleted T cells, or T cells were the source of the cDNA or gDNA that made up the material.

Original handling: Amplification of reference gene primers provided the estimated nucleated cell counts. Generated by immunoSEQ multiplex PCR, the TCRdb table keeps only in-frame clones and is missing some. D and trimming come from the DNA, and the V and J calls and clone size come from that table. The sample holds nearly 110,000 clones; 70% to 85% are singletons and the top ten take 11% to 15%. Germline V lookup: CDR1 SEHNR, CDR2 FQNEAQ (reference sequence). With 1 base removed from V and 2 bases from J, the gap between germline ends came to 11 bases. This CDR3 spans 15 amino acids. The sequencing sample was made of peripheral blood. The chain has TRBV7-9 and TRBJ2-5; D is uncertain. This clonotype originated in a woman aged 55-75 years with acute or convalescent COVID-19. CDR3 sequence reads: CASSLGLLVQETQYF. CDR3 in DNA: TGTGCCAGCAGCTTAGGGTTACTGGTACAAGAGACCCAGTACTTC.